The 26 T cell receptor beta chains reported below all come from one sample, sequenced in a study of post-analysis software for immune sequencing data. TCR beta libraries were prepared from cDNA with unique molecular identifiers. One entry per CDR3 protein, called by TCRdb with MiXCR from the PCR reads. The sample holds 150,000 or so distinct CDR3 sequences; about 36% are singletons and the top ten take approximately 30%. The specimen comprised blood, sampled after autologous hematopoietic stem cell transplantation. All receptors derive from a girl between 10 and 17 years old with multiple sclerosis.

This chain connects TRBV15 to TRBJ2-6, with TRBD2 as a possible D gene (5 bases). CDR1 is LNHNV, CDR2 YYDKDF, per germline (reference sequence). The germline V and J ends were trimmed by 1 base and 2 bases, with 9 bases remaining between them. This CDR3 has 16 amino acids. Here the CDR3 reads CATSRVRGPGANVLTF. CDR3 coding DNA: TGTGCCACCAGCAGAGTAAGAGGGCCTGGGGCCAACGTCCTGACTTTC.

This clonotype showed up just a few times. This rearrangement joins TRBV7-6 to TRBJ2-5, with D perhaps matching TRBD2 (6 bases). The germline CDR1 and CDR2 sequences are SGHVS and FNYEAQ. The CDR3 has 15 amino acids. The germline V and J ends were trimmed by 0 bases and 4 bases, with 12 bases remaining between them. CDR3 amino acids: CASSLAGGSVETQYF. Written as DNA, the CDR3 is TGTGCCAGCAGCTTAGCGGGAGGTAGCGTAGAGACCCAGTACTTC. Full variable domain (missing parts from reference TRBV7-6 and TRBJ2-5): GAGVSQSPRYKVTKRGQDVALRCDPISGHVSLYWYRQALGQGPEFLTYFNYEAQQDKSGLPNDRFSAERPEGSISTLTIQRTEQRDSAMYRCASSLAGGSVETQYFGPGTRLLVL.

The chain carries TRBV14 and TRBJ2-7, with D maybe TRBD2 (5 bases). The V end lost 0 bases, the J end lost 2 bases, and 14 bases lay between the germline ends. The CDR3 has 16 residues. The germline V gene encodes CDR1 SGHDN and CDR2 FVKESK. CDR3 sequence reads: CASSQDFGNPPYEQYF. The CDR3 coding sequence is TGTGCCAGCAGCCAAGATTTCGGGAACCCACCCTACGAGCAGTACTTC.

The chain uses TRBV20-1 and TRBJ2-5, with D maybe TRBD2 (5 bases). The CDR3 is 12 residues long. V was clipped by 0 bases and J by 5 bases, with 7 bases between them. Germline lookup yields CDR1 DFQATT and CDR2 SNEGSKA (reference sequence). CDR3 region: CSARERGETQYF. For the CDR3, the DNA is TGCAGTGCTAGAGAGCGAGGGGAGACCCAGTACTTC.

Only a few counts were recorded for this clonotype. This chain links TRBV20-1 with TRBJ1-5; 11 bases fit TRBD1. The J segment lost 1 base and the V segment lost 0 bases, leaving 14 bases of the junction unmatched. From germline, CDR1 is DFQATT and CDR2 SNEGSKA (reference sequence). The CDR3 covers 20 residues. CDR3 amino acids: CSARDRSGQGAMLSNQPQHF. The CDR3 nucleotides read TGCAGTGCTAGAGATCGGTCCGGACAGGGGGCTATGTTAAGCAATCAGCCCCAGCATTTT.

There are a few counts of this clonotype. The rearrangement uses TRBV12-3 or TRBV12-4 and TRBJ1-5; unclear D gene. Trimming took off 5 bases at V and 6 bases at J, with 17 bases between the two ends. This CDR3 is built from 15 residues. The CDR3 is CASSATRVAGQPQHF. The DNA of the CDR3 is TGTGCCAGCAGTGCCACCCGGGTAGCGGGTCAGCCCCAGCATTTT.

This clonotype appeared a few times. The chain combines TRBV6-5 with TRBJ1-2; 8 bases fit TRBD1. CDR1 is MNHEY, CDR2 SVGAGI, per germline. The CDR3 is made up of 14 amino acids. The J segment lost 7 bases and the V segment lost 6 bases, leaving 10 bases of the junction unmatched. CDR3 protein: CASRRAGGEGGYTF. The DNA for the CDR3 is TGTGCCAGCAGACGGGCAGGGGGCGAAGGTGGCTACACCTTC.

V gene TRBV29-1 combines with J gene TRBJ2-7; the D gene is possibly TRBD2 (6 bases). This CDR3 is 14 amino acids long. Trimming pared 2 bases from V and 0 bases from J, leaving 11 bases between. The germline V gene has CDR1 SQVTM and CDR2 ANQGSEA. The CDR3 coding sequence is TGCAGCGTTGAACTAGGACTATCCTCCTACGAGCAGTACTTC. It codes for CSVELGLSSYEQYF.

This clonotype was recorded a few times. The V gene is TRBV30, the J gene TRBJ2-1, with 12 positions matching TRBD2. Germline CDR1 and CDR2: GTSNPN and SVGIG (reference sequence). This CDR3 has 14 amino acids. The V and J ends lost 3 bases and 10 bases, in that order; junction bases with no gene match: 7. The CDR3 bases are TGTGCCTGGAGCCGGACTAGCGGGATAGGCGAGCAGTTCTTC. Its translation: CAWSRTSGIGEQFF. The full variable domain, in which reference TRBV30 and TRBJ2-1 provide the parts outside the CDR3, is SQTIHQWPATLVQPVGSPLSLECTVEGTSNPNLYWYRQAAGRGLQLLFYSVGIGQISSEVPQNLSASRPQDRQFILSSKKLLLSDSGFYLCAWSRTSGIGEQFFGPGTRLTVL.

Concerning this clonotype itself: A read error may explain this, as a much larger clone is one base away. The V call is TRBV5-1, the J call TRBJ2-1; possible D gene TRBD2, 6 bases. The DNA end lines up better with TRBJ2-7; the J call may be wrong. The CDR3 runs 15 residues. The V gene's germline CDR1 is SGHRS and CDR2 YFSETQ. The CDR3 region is CTSSTGTPEGYEQYF. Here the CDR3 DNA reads TGCACCAGCAGCACCGGGACTCCTGAAGGTTACGAGCAGTACTTC.

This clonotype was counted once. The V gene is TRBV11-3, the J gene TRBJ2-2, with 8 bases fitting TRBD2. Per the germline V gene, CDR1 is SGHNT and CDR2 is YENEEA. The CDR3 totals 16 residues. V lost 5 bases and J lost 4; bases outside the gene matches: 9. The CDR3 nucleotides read TGTGCCAGCAGCCGGGGGGGGTTCGGCTTCACCGGGGAGCTGTTTTTT. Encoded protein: CASSRGGFGFTGELFF.

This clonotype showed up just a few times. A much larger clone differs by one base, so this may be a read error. The DNA of the CDR3 is TGCGCCAGCAGCCAAGCTCGGGATGTGTTGTCGGGTTCGTACTACGAGCGGTACTTC. It translates to CASSQARDVLSGSYYERYF. The V gene is TRBV4-3, the J gene TRBJ2-7; D perhaps matches TRBD2 (5 bases). Germline CDR1 is LGHNA and CDR2 is YSLEER. The CDR3 totals 19 residues.

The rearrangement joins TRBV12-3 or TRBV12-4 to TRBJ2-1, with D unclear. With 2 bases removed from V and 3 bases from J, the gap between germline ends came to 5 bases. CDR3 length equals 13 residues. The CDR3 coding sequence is TGTGCCAGCAGTTTATTTAGCTACAATGAGCAGTTCTTC. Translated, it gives CASSLFSYNEQFF.

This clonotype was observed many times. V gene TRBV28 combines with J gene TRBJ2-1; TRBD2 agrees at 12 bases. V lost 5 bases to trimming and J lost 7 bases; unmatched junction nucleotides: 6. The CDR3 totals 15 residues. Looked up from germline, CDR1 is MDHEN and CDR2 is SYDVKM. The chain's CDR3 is CASSETSGRGNEQFF. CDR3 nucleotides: TGTGCCAGCAGTGAGACTAGCGGGAGAGGGAATGAGCAGTTCTTC.

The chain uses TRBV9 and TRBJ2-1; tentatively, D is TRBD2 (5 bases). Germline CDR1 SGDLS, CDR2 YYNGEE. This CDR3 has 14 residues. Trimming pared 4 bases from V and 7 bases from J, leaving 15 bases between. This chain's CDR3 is CASSPWERLNEQFF. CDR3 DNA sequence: TGTGCCAGCAGCCCCTGGGAGCGGTTAAATGAGCAGTTCTTC.

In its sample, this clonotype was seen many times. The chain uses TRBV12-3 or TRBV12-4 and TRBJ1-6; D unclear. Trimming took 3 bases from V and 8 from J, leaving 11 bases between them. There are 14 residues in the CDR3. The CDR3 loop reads CASSLGQKDSPLHF. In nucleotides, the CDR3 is TGTGCCAGCAGTTTGGGTCAGAAAGATTCACCCCTCCACTTT.

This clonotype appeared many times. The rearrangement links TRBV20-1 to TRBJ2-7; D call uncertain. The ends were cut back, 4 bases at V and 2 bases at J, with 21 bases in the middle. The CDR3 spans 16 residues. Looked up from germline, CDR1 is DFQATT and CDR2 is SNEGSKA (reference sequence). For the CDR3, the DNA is TGCAGTGCTATGGTCACCCCGGCAGGAAAACCCTACGAGCAGTACTTC. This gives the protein CSAMVTPAGKPYEQYF.

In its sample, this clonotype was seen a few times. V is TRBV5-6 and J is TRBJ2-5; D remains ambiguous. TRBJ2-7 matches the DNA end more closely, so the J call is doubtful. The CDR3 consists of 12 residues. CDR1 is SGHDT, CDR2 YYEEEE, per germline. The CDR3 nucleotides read TGTGCCAGCAGCTTAGGCCGAGGCGAGCAGTACTTC. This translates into CASSLGRGEQYF.

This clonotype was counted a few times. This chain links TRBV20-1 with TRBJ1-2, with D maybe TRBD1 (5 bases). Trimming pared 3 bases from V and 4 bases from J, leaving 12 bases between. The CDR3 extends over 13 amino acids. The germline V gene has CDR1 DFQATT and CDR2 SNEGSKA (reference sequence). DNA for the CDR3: TGCAGTGCTAGTGAAGGGCAGGGCTATGGCTACACCTTC. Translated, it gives CSASEGQGYGYTF.

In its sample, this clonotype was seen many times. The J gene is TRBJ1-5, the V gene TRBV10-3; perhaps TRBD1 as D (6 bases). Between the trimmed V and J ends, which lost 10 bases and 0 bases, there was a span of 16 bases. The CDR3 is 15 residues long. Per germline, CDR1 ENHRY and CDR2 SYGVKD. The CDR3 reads CATRGGQYSNQPQHF. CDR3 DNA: TGTGCCACCAGAGGCGGACAGTATAGCAATCAGCCCCAGCATTTT.

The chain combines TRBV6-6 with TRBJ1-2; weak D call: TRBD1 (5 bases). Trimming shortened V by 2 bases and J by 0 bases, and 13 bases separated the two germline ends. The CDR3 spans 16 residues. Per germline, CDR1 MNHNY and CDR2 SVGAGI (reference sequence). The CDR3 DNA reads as TGTGCCAGCAGTTACGAGGGGTTGCTAACTAACTATGGCTACACCTTC. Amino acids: CASSYEGLLTNYGYTF.

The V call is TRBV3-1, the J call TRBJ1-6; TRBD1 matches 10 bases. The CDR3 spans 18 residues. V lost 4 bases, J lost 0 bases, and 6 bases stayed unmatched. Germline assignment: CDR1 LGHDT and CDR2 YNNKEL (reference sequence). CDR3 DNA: TGTGCCAGCAGCCCCCGGACAGGGGGAAGCTCCTATAATTCACCCCTCCACTTT. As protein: CASSPRTGGSSYNSPLHF.

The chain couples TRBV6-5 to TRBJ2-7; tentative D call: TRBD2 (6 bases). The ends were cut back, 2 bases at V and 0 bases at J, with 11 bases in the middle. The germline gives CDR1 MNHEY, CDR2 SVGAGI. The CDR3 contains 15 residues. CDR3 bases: TGTGCCAGCAGTTACGAAGGGACTGGCTCCTACGAGCAGTACTTC. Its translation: CASSYEGTGSYEQYF.

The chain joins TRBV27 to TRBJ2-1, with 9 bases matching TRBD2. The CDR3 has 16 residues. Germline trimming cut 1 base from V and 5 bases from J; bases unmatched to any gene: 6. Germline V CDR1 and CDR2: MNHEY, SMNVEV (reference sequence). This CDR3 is CASSLLAGGRHNEQFF. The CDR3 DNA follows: TGTGCCAGCAGTTTATTGGCGGGAGGGAGACACAATGAGCAGTTCTTC.

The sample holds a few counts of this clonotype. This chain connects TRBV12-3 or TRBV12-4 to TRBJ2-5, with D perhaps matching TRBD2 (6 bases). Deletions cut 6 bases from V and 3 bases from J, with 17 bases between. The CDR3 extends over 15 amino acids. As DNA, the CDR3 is TGTGCCAGCAGCCATTGGGGGGAGGAGGAAGAGACCCAGTACTTC. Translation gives CASSHWGEEEETQYF.

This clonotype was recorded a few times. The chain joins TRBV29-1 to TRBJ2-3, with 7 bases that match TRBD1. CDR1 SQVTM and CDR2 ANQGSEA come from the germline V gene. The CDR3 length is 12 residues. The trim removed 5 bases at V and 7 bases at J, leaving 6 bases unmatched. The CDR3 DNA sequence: TGCAGCGTTAAAACAGGGGAGCATACGCAGTATTTT. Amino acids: CSVKTGEHTQYF.